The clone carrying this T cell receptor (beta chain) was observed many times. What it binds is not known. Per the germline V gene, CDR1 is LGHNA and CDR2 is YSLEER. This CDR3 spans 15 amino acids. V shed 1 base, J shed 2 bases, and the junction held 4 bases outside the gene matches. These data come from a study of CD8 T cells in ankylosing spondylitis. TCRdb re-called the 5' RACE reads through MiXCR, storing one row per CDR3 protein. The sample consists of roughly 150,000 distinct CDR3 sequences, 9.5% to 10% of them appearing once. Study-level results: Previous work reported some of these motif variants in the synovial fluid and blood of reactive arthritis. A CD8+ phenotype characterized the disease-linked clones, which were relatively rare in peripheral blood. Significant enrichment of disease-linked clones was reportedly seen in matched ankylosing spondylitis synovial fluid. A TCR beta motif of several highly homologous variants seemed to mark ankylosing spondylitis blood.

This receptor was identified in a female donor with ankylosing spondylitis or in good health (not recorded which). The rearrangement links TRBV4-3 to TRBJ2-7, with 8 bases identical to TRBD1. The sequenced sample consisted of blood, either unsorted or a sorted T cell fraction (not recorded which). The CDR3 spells CASSQAGRGPYEQYF. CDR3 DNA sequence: TGCGCCAGCAGCCAAGCGGGCAGGGGGCCCTACGAGCAGTACTTC.